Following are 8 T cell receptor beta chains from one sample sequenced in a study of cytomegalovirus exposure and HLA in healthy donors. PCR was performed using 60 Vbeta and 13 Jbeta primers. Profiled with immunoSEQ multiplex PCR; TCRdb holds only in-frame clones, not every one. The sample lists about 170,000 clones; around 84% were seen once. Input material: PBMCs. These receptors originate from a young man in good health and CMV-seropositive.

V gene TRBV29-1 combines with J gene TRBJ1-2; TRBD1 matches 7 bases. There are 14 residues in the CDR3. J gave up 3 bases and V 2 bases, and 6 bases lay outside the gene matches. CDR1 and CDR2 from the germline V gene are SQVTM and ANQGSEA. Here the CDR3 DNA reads TGCAGCGTTGAAAGGCGGGACAGAGACTATGGCTACACCTTC. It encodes CSVERRDRDYGYTF.

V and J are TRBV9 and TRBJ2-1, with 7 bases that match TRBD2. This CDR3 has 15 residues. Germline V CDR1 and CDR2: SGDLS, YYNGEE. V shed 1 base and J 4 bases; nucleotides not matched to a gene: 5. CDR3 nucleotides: TGTGCCAGCAGCGTAAGCGGGACGGGATACAATGAGCAGTTCTTC. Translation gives CASSVSGTGYNEQFF.

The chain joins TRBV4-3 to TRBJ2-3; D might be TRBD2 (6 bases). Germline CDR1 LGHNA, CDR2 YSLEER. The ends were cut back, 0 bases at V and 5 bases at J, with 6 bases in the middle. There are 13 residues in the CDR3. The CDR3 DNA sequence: TGCGCCAGCAGCCAAGAGGGGGGAGATACGCAGTATTTT. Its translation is CASSQEGGDTQYF.

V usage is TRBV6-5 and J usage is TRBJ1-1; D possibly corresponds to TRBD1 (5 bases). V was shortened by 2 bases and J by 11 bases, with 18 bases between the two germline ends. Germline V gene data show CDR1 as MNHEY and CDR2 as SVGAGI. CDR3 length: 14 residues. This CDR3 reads CASSYRGGGNSAFF. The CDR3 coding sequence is TGTGCCAGCAGTTACAGGGGCGGTGGAAATTCGGCTTTCTTT.

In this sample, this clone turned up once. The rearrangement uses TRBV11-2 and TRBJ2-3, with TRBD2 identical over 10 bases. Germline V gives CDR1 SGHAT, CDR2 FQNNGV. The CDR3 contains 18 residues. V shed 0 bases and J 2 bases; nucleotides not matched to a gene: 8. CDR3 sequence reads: CASSLDRWTSGDTDTQYF. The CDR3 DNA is TGTGCCAGCAGCTTAGATAGGTGGACTAGCGGAGACACAGATACGCAGTATTTT.

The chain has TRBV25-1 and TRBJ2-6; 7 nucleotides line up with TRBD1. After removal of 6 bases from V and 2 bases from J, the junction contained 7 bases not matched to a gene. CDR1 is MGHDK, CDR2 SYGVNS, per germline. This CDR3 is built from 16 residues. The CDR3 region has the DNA TGTGCCAGCAGAGAGTCAGACAGGGCTGGGGCCAACGTCCTGACTTTC. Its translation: CASRESDRAGANVLTF.

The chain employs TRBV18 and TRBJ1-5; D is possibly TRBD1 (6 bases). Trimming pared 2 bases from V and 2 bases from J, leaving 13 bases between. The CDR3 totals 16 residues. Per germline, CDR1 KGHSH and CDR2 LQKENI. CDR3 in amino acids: CASSPSGAGGNQPQHF. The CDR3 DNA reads TGTGCCAGCTCACCAAGCGGGGCAGGGGGCAATCAGCCCCAGCATTTT.

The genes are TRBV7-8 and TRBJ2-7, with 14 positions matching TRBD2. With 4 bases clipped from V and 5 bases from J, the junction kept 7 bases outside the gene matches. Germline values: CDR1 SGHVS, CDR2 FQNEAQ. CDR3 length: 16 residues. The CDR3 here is CASSSGLAGVLHEQYF. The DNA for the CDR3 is TGTGCCAGCAGCTCGGGACTAGCGGGAGTCCTCCACGAGCAGTACTTC.